Detailed here is one T cell receptor (beta chain). These data belong to a study of shared clonotypes between healthy human individuals. Each subset's genomic DNA was split evenly across several immunoSEQ plates. The method was immunoSEQ multiplex PCR; TCRdb's version includes in-frame clones alone and lacks a portion of them. This sample has some 1,400,000 clones, with roughly 96% found just once. The sequence derives from a man aged 25 to 45 in good health. Sequencing input: naive CD4+ T cells sorted from blood. Subset in this sample: CD45RA+ positively selected.

Written as DNA, the CDR3 is TGTGCCAGCAGAGGGGGGGGAGGGCCAGATACGCAGTATTTT. Protein: CASRGGGGPDTQYF. This chain links TRBV28 with TRBJ2-3, with D possibly being TRBD2 (7 bases). V was cut by 6 bases and J by 4 bases, with 14 bases left in between. The CDR3 consists of 14 residues. The V gene's germline CDR1 is MDHEN and CDR2 SYDVKM. Complete variable domain (other parts from reference TRBV28 and TRBJ2-3): DVKVTQSSRYLVKRTGEKVFLECVQDMDHENMFWYRQDPGLGLRLIYFSYDVKMKEKGDIPEGYSVSREKKERFSLILESASTNQTSMYLCASRGGGGPDTQYFGPGTRLTVL.